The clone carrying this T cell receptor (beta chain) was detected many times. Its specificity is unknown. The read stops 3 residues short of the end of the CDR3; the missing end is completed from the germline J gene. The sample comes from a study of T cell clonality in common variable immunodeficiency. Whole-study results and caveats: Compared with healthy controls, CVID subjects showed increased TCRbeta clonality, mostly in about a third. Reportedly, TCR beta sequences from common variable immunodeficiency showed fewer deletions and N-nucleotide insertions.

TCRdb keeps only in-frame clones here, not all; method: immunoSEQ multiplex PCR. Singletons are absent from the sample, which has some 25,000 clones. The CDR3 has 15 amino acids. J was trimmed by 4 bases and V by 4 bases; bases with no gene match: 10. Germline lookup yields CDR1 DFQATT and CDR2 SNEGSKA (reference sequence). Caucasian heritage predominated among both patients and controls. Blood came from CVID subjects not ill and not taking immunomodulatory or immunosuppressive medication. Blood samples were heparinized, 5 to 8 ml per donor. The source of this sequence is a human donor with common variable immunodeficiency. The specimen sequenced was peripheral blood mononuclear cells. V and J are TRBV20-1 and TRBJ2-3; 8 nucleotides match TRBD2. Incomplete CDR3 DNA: TGCAGTGCTATCCGGAGCGGGGGTGTGGCAGATACG. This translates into CSAIRSGGVADT. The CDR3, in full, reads CSAIRSGGVADTQYF.